The T cell receptor beta chain under discussion was sequenced for a study of beta chain features in type 1 diabetes. Study-wide findings and caveats: A potential PCR bias toward shorter templates would be equal in patient and control samples. All four CD4+ subsets from Type 1 diabetes patients carried moderately but significantly shorter TCRB CDR3s. Any HLA-type effect on TCRB rearrangement remained unresolved here.

A word on this clone: Its antigen is unknown.

Per germline, CDR1 MNHNS and CDR2 SASEGT. The CDR3 length is 14 residues. V was pared by 5 bases and J by 6 bases, with 9 bases of the junction left unmatched. Via the markers CD45RO/CCR7/CD25/CD127/CD95/CD27, stem cell-like memory, regulatory, central memory and naive CD4+ cells were sorted. Sort purity for all populations was recorded as exceeding 98%. Expressed TCRB transcripts were sequenced because the entire RNA isolate underwent reverse transcription. Data came from immunoSEQ multiplex PCR; TCRdb stores just in-frame clones and leaves some out. The sample has 300,000 or so clones; approximately 10% are singletons.

The chain has TRBV6-1 and TRBJ1-2; 7 nucleotides match TRBD1. The sequencing sample was made of central memory CD4+ T cells from blood. This receptor was obtained from a man under 40 with type 1 diabetes. CDR3 amino acids: CASSQTDRIHGYTF. CDR3 nucleotides: TGTGCCAGCAGTCAAACGGACAGGATCCATGGCTACACCTTC.